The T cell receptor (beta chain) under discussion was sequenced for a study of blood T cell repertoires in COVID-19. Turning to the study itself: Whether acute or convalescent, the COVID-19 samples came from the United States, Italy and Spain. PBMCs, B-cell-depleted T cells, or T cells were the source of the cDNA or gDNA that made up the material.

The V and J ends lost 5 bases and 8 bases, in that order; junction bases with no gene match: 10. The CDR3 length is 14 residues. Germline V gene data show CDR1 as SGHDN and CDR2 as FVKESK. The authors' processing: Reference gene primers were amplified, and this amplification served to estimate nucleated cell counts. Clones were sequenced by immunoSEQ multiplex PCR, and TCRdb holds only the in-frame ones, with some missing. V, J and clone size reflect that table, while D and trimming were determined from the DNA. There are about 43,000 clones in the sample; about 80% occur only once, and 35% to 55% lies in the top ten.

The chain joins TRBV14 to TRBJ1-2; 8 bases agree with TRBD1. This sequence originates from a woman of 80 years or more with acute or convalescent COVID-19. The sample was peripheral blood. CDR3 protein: CASSARQGSRGYTF. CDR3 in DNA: TGTGCCAGCAGCGCAAGACAGGGGAGCAGGGGCTACACCTTC.